A single sample gave rise to the 20 T cell receptor beta chains below, sequenced in a study of cytomegalovirus exposure and HLA in healthy donors. With 60 Vbeta and 13 Jbeta primers, the PCR was carried out. Measured with immunoSEQ multiplex PCR; TCRdb has only the in-frame clones, and not every one. In total, the table holds roughly 58,000 clones. What was sequenced was PBMCs. All receptors derive from a woman aged 45 to 65 in good health and CMV-seropositive.

The rearrangement links TRBV6-1 to TRBJ1-2; 8 bases map to TRBD1. J gave up 8 bases and V 5 bases, and 13 bases lay outside the gene matches. Germline values: CDR1 MNHNS, CDR2 SASEGT. The CDR3 covers 15 residues. The DNA of the CDR3 is TGTGCCAGCAGTAATCCATGGTCAGGGGGCTGGGGCTACACCTTC. Translation: CASSNPWSGGWGYTF.

V gene TRBV7-3 combines with J gene TRBJ2-1; maybe TRBD1 (6 bases). Trimming shortened V by 1 base and J by 3 bases, and 13 bases separated the two germline ends. The germline CDR1 and CDR2 sequences are SGHTA and FQGTGA. The CDR3 runs to 16 residues. The CDR3: CASSLMGAGLYNEQFF. CDR3 DNA: TGTGCCAGCAGCTTAATGGGGGCAGGGCTCTACAATGAGCAGTTCTTC. Drawing the rest from reference TRBV7-3 and TRBJ2-1, the complete variable domain is GAGVSQTPSNKVTEKGKYVELRCDPISGHTALYWYRQSLGQGPEFLIYFQGTGAADDSGLPNDRFFAVRPEGSVSTLKIQRTERGDSAVYLCASSLMGAGLYNEQFFGPGTRLTVL.

The J gene is TRBJ2-1, the V gene TRBV18; 11 positions agree with TRBD2. J gave up 6 bases and V 2 bases, and 12 bases lay outside the gene matches. This CDR3 spans 18 amino acids. Germline assignment: CDR1 KGHSH and CDR2 LQKENI. The CDR3: CASSPALAGGGSGNEQFF. As DNA, the CDR3 is TGTGCCAGCTCACCAGCCCTAGCGGGAGGAGGGTCCGGCAATGAGCAGTTCTTC.

The V call is TRBV4-2, the J call TRBJ2-2; D gene ambiguous. Trimming cost V 4 bases and J 1 base, with 10 bases left between them. Per the germline V gene, CDR1 is LGHNA and CDR2 is YNFKEQ. The length of the CDR3 is 15 residues. DNA for the CDR3: TGTGCCAGCAGCCCCAAAAACAAGAACACCGGGGAGCTGTTTTTT. Amino acids: CASSPKNKNTGELFF.

This chain links TRBV12-5 with TRBJ1-5; D gene uncertain. Trimming stripped 4 bases from V and 2 bases from J, with 12 bases between. The CDR3 has 15 amino acids. The germline V gene encodes CDR1 LGHNT and CDR2 FRNRAP. The CDR3 sequence: CASGSGESGNQPQHF. The CDR3 nucleotides are TGTGCTAGTGGTTCCGGGGAGTCCGGCAATCAGCCCCAGCATTTT.

J is TRBJ2-2 and V is TRBV9, with D perhaps TRBD2 (5 bases). The CDR3 is made up of 14 amino acids. CDR1 is SGDLS, CDR2 YYNGEE, per germline. The V and J ends lost 5 bases and 4 bases respectively, with 12 bases between them. As DNA, the CDR3 is TGTGCCAGCAGTGTTACAGAGGGCACCGGGGAGCTGTTTTTT. Its translation: CASSVTEGTGELFF.

Concerning this clone: This sample also contains other DNA sequences that code for the same CDR3. The chain links TRBV4-2 to TRBJ1-1; maybe TRBD1 (5 bases). V dropped 11 bases and J dropped 2 bases, with 30 bases sitting between them. The CDR3 runs to 18 residues. The germline CDR1 and CDR2 sequences are LGHNA and YNFKEQ. CDR3 nucleotide sequence: TGTGCCCCTAGCCAAGAAGGGCCGGGGGTCTACGGTAACACTGAAGCTTTCTTT. Amino acid sequence: CAPSQEGPGVYGNTEAFF.

The CDR3 nucleotides are TGTGCCAGCAGTTCTAGCGGGAGGGCCATAAATGAGCAGTTCTTC. Translating gives CASSSSGRAINEQFF. This chain connects TRBV7-6 to TRBJ2-1; 12 nucleotides agree with TRBD2. From germline, CDR1 is SGHVS and CDR2 FNYEAQ. The CDR3 extends over 15 amino acids. V lost 6 bases to trimming and J lost 7 bases; unmatched junction nucleotides: 7.

The chain uses TRBV14 and TRBJ2-7, with TRBD1 matching 9 bases. The CDR3 runs 15 residues. Germline CDR1 is SGHDN and CDR2 is FVKESK. V was clipped by 2 bases and J by 3 bases; unmatched bases: 5. CDR3 amino acids: CASSQRTGAYYEQYF. In DNA, the CDR3 is TGTGCCAGCAGCCAAAGGACAGGGGCCTACTACGAGCAGTACTTC.

The chain has TRBV10-3 and TRBJ2-1; D unclear. V lost 8 bases to trimming and J lost 1 base, with 9 bases between them. This CDR3 comprises 13 residues. Germline CDR1 ENHRY, CDR2 SYGVKD. CDR3 DNA: TGTGCCATCGGGCCTGTATCCTACAATGAGCAGTTCTTC. Amino acids: CAIGPVSYNEQFF.

The V call is TRBV25-1, the J call TRBJ1-1; D uncertain. Germline V lookup: CDR1 MGHDK, CDR2 SYGVNS. This CDR3 region has 14 residues. V lost 5 bases and J lost 1, with 11 bases in between. In DNA form, the CDR3 reads TGTGCCAGCAGTACCTCCCTCGGGAACACTGAAGCTTTCTTT. Protein product: CASSTSLGNTEAFF.

This chain joins TRBV6-5 and TRBJ2-7, with D tentatively TRBD1 (6 bases). V lost 6 bases and J 4 bases, leaving 10 bases between the germline ends. The CDR3 totals 12 residues. Germline V gene lookup returns CDR1 MNHEY and CDR2 SVGAGI. The CDR3 DNA reads as TGTGCCAGCAGGGCACAGGGTTACGAGCAGTACTTC. It encodes CASRAQGYEQYF.

This chain links TRBV4-1 with TRBJ2-1; 10 bases fit TRBD2. J was trimmed by 7 bases and V by 2 bases; bases with no gene match: 8. Looked up from germline, CDR1 is MGHRA and CDR2 is YSYEKL. This CDR3 comprises 16 residues. The CDR3, as DNA: TGCGCCAGCAGCCAAAGAGCGGGACTAGCGCTGAATGAGCAGTTCTTC. Its protein is CASSQRAGLALNEQFF.

The chain links TRBV2 to TRBJ1-2; 11 positions agree with TRBD1. J was trimmed by 8 bases and V by 6 bases; bases with no gene match: 14. The CDR3 consists of 16 residues. From germline, CDR1 is SNHLY and CDR2 FYNNEI. The CDR3 is CASSRDRGAVAGGYTF. The CDR3 DNA follows: TGTGCCAGCAGCAGGGACAGGGGGGCCGTGGCGGGAGGCTACACCTTC.

V is TRBV29-1 and J is TRBJ1-1, with unresolved D. The CDR3 loop spans 12 amino acids. The germline V gene has CDR1 SQVTM and CDR2 ANQGSEA. With 6 bases removed from V and 2 bases from J, the gap between germline ends came to 10 bases. For the CDR3, the DNA is TGCAGCGTCGTACGGGGAAACACTGAAGCTTTCTTT. The encoded protein is CSVVRGNTEAFF.

The chain joins TRBV9 to TRBJ2-3; 10 bases are shared with TRBD2. CDR1 and CDR2 from the germline V gene are SGDLS and YYNGEE. V lost 4 bases and J lost 4; bases outside the gene matches: 6. CDR3 length: 15 amino acids. CDR3 residues: CASSLLAGVADTQYF. Written as DNA, the CDR3 is TGTGCCAGCAGCCTCCTAGCGGGGGTTGCAGATACGCAGTATTTT.

The chain couples TRBV28 to TRBJ1-5; TRBD1 matches at 7 bases. The CDR3 is made up of 14 amino acids. V was pared by 5 bases and J by 6 bases, with 7 bases of the junction left unmatched. Germline V gene lookup returns CDR1 MDHEN and CDR2 SYDVKM. CDR3 sequence: CASSPSTGSQPQHF. The CDR3 DNA reads TGTGCCAGCAGTCCGTCGACAGGGTCTCAGCCCCAGCATTTT.

The chain is built from TRBV6-1 and TRBJ2-5, with a weak D call TRBD2 (5 bases). Germline values: CDR1 MNHNS, CDR2 SASEGT. The CDR3 length is 13 residues. Trimming pared 6 bases from V and 7 bases from J, leaving 15 bases between. CDR3 in DNA: TGTGCCAGCAGCAATCTAGCTACGGGGACCCAGTACTTC. This translates into CASSNLATGTQYF.

This chain joins TRBV7-9 and TRBJ2-1; D not resolved. The CDR3 extends over 15 amino acids. The V gene lost 4 bases and the J gene lost 5 bases, with 15 bases spanning the gap. CDR1 SEHNR and CDR2 FQNEAQ come from the germline V gene (reference sequence). The CDR3 here is CASSWAPPANNEQFF. In nucleotides, the CDR3 is TGTGCCAGCAGCTGGGCTCCCCCCGCTAACAATGAGCAGTTCTTC.

The V and J genes are TRBV19 and TRBJ2-1; TRBD2 agrees at 10 bases. The CDR3 covers 18 residues. V gave up 0 bases and J gave up 8 bases; unmatched junction bases: 13. The germline V gene has CDR1 LNHDA and CDR2 SQIVND (reference sequence). The CDR3 DNA sequence: TGTGCCAGTAGTATAGACTCCCTCGAGCGGGGGGGCCGGTATGAGCAGTTCTTC. Protein: CASSIDSLERGGRYEQFF.